This T cell receptor beta chain emerged from a study of CD8+ T cells in alopecia areata. This CDR3 region has 13 residues. V lost 7 bases to trimming and J lost 5 bases; unmatched junction nucleotides: 9. Germline V gives CDR1 SQVTM, CDR2 ANQGSEA. RNA was extracted and reverse transcribed into cDNA as the sequencing template. Here immunoSEQ multiplex PCR was the method, and the copy in TCRdb shows in-frame clones only, minus some. The repertoire includes some 180,000 clones, over 55% of them detected once, and 1.5% to 2% sits in the top ten. This clonotype originated in a human donor with alopecia areata. The material was CD4+ T cells sorted from blood, obtained at week 0. The rearrangement links TRBV29-1 to TRBJ1-1, with 8 bases lining up with TRBD1. CDR3 coding DNA: TGCAGCGCCCGGACAGGGAGATTGACTGAAGCTTTCTTT. It encodes CSARTGRLTEAFF. Full variable domain (outside the CDR3, taken from reference TRBV29-1 and TRBJ1-1): SAVISQKPSRDICQRGTSLTIQCQVDSQVTMMFWYRQQPGQSLTLIATANQGSEATYESGFVIDKFPISRPNLTFSTLTVSNMSPEDSSIYLCSARTGRLTEAFFGQGTRLTVV.